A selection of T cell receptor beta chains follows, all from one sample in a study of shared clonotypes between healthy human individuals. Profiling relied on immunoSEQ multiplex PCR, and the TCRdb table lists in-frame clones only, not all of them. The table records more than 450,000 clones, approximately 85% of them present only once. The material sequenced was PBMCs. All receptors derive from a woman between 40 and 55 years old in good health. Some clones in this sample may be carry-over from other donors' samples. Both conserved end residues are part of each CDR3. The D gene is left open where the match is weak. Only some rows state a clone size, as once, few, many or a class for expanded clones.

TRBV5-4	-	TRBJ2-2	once	CASSFDGLNTGELFF	TGTGCCAGCAGCTTCGACGGACTGAACACCGGGGAGCTGTTTTTT
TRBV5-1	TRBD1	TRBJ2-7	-	CASSLGTGGYEQYF	TGCGCCAGCAGCTTGGGGACAGGGGGGTACGAGCAGTACTTC
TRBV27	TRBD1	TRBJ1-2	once	CASSLGTGGLSSYTF	TGTGCCAGCAGTTTAGGGACAGGGGGCTTGTCTAGCTACACCTTC
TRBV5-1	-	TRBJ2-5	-	CASMTSGGETQYF	TGCGCCAGCATGACTTCTGGGGGCGAGACCCAGTACTTC
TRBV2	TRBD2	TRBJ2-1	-	CASTQGLAPYNEQFF	TGTGCCAGCACTCAAGGACTAGCGCCCTACAATGAGCAGTTCTTC
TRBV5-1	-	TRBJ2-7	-	CASSLIAASYEQYF	TGCGCCAGCAGCTTGATAGCAGCGTCCTACGAGCAGTACTTC
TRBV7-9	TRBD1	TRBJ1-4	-	CASSFSGGEKLFF	TGTGCCAGCAGCTTTTCAGGGGGAGAAAAACTGTTTTTT
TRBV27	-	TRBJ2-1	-	CASSLVRPGVPYNEQFF	TGTGCCAGCAGTTTAGTTCGTCCGGGAGTCCCCTACAATGAGCAGTTCTTC
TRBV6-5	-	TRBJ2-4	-	CASSRGAGDGIQYF	TGTGCCAGCAGCCGAGGGGCAGGGGACGGCATTCAGTACTTC
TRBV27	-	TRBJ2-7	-	CASSLGGGAYEQYF	TGTGCCAGCAGTTTAGGAGGGGGCGCGTACGAGCAGTACTTC
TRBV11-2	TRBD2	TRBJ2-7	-	CASSSSGSKYEQYF	TGTGCCAGCAGCTCGAGCGGGAGTAAGTACGAGCAGTACTTC
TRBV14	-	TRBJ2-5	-	CASSQRYQETQYF	TGTGCCAGCAGCCAACGTTACCAAGAGACCCAGTACTTC